This TCR beta chain is from a study of CD8 T cells in Susac syndrome. Study-wide findings and caveats: Regarding the TCR sequencing and HLA analysis, the study admitted that a relatively small number of individuals were involved.

The germline V gene has CDR1 SGHTS and CDR2 YDEGEE. The CDR3 runs to 16 residues. The V and J ends lost 3 bases and 5 bases respectively, with 15 bases between them. On this clonotype itself: The antigen is undetermined.

Negative isolation yielded CD4+ and CD8+ T cells, and FACS enriched TEMRA cells. 0.5 to 1 ug RNA was reverse transcribed with random hexamers. Amplification of the TCR beta CDR3 was carried out by immunoSEQ multiplex PCR, which spanned a total of 54 Vbeta and 13 Jbeta segments. Using its own MiXCR run on the immunoSEQ multiplex PCR reads, TCRdb lists one record per CDR3 protein. The table has 100,000 to 150,000 distinct CDR3 sequences, around 85% seen once. This receptor was obtained from a human donor with multiple sclerosis. This rearrangement joins TRBV5-8 to TRBJ1-6; D gene ambiguous. Sequenced input: CD8+ T cells from PBMCs. The CDR3 here is CASSYPFGDHNSPLHF. For the CDR3, the DNA is TGTGCCAGCAGCTACCCCTTTGGGGATCATAATTCACCCCTCCACTTT.